The 19 T cell receptor beta chains given below trace back to one sample, sequenced in a study of TIL therapy for anti-PD-1-resistant metastatic lung cancer. This was the immunoSEQ v3 assay. Generated by immunoSEQ multiplex PCR, the TCRdb table keeps only in-frame clones and is missing some. Of about 60,000 clones in the sample, about two thirds are singletons; the top ten hold around 6.6%. Time point meaning: pre-treatment sample, taken before nivolumab and TIL therapy. Source: blood, taken at baseline. Source of these receptors: a person aged 25 to 85 with non-small cell lung cancer.

The J gene is TRBJ2-3, the V gene TRBV5-5; 13 bases are shared with TRBD2. Germline CDR1 SGHKS, CDR2 YYEKEE (reference sequence). This CDR3 has 16 residues. V trimming: 3 bases; J trimming: 5 bases; junction bases outside the gene matches: 6. The CDR3 protein is CASSSGLAGVIDTQYF. In nucleotides, the CDR3 is TGTGCCAGCAGCTCCGGACTAGCGGGGGTTATAGATACGCAGTATTTT. Full variable domain (remainder filled in from reference TRBV5-5 and TRBJ2-3): DAGVTQSPTHLIKTRGQQVTLRCSPISGHKSVSWYQQVLGQGPQFIFQYYEKEERGRGNFPDRFSARQFPNYSSELNVNALLLGDSALYLCASSSGLAGVIDTQYFGPGTRLTVL.

The chain joins TRBV6-1 to TRBJ2-3; D could derive from TRBD1 or TRBD2 (6 bases each). Trimming removed 5 bases from V and 3 bases from J, with 12 bases in between. CDR1 is MNHNS and CDR2 is SASEGT in the germline V gene. The CDR3 extends over 14 amino acids. The CDR3 here is CASSWKGGTDTQYF. CDR3 nucleotide sequence: TGTGCCAGCAGTTGGAAGGGGGGAACAGATACGCAGTATTTT.

This chain links TRBV19 with TRBJ2-2; D gene uncertain. Germline V gene data show CDR1 as LNHDA and CDR2 as SQIVND (reference sequence). V was cut by 8 bases and J by 0 bases, with 10 bases left in between. This CDR3 comprises 14 residues. The CDR3 is CASRLHANTGELFF. The CDR3 DNA follows: TGTGCCAGTCGACTCCACGCGAACACCGGGGAGCTGTTTTTT.

The chain uses TRBV6-5 and TRBJ2-7, with D tentatively TRBD1 (5 bases). Trimming stripped 6 bases from V and 4 bases from J, with 19 bases between. The germline gives CDR1 MNHEY, CDR2 SVGAGI. The length of the CDR3 is 15 residues. CDR3 sequence reads: CASRYTVRGSYEQYF. Here the CDR3 DNA reads TGTGCCAGCAGATATACAGTAAGGGGCAGTTACGAGCAGTACTTC.

The chain carries TRBV27 and TRBJ1-2; 8 bases match TRBD1. The CDR3 length is 15 residues. Germline V CDR1 and CDR2: MNHEY, SMNVEV (reference sequence). Trimming cost V 3 bases and J 10 bases; bases outside gene matches: 13. CDR3 sequence (DNA): TGTGCCAGCAGTTTTTTTCGGGGACAGGTAAACATCTACACCTTC. Translated, it gives CASSFFRGQVNIYTF.

J is TRBJ2-3 and V is TRBV9; D remains ambiguous. V was clipped by 0 bases and J by 0 bases, with 14 bases between them. There are 17 residues in the CDR3. Germline V CDR1 and CDR2: SGDLS, YYNGEE. CDR3 region: CASSVEGRQTSTDTQYF. The CDR3 DNA sequence: TGTGCCAGCAGCGTAGAGGGCAGGCAAACTAGCACAGATACGCAGTATTTT.

The chain links TRBV27 to TRBJ1-5; possibly TRBD1 for D (6 bases). This CDR3 region has 16 residues. The germline gives CDR1 MNHEY, CDR2 SMNVEV (reference sequence). With 3 bases removed from V and 2 bases from J, the gap between germline ends came to 14 bases. The CDR3 protein is CASSLGAEGRNQPQHF. The CDR3 DNA sequence: TGTGCCAGCAGTTTGGGGGCAGAGGGGCGCAATCAGCCCCAGCATTTT.

Details on this clone: A junction end diverges from the germline sequence, so it may reflect a read error. The V call is TRBV4-2, the J call TRBJ2-1; 12 nucleotides align to TRBD2. Per germline, CDR1 LGHNA and CDR2 YNFKEQ. This CDR3 has 15 residues. This CDR3 is CASSQATSGSPAMIF. CDR3 in DNA: TGTGCCAGCAGCCAAGCGACTAGCGGGAGTCCTGCGATGATCTTC.

The chain links TRBV28 to TRBJ2-3, with D uncertain. Germline CDR1 is MDHEN and CDR2 is SYDVKM. The CDR3 runs 13 residues. Trimming left V 5 bases short and J 10 bases short, with 16 bases between. Here the CDR3 reads CASSTDRRTSQYF. The CDR3 DNA sequence: TGTGCCAGCAGTACGGACCGTAGGACGTCGCAGTATTTT.

The CDR3 DNA sequence: TGTGCCAGCAGTCCGACCTCAGGCAGGAAACCCCTTAACTATGGCTACACCTTC. Amino acid sequence: CASSPTSGRKPLNYGYTF. The chain couples TRBV27 to TRBJ1-2, with D uncertain. This CDR3 is 18 amino acids long. Trimming stripped 5 bases from V and 1 base from J, with 23 bases between. In germline, CDR1 is MNHEY, CDR2 SMNVEV (reference sequence).

This chain links TRBV11-2 with TRBJ2-7, with 15 bases lining up with TRBD2. J gave up 5 bases and V 8 bases, and 1 base lay outside the gene matches. Germline assignment: CDR1 SGHAT and CDR2 FQNNGV. The CDR3 runs to 13 residues. This chain's CDR3 is CASGLAGGNEQYF. The CDR3 DNA follows: TGTGCCAGCGGACTAGCGGGAGGGAACGAGCAGTACTTC.

The chain carries TRBV5-4 and TRBJ2-7; the match to TRBD2 covers 8 bases. This CDR3 comprises 15 residues. Germline V lookup: CDR1 SGHNT, CDR2 YYREEE (reference sequence). The V and J ends lost 3 bases and 5 bases, in that order; junction bases with no gene match: 10. The chain's CDR3 is CASSSGPAGDDEQYF. CDR3 nucleotides: TGTGCCAGCAGCTCGGGCCCAGCGGGGGATGACGAGCAGTACTTC. Combining the CDR3 with reference TRBV5-4 and TRBJ2-7 gives the whole variable domain ETGVTQSPTHLIKTRGQQVTLRCSSQSGHNTVSWYQQALGQGPQFIFQYYREEENGRGNFPPRFSGLQFPNYSSELNVNALELDDSALYLCASSSGPAGDDEQYFGPGTRLTVT.

The CDR3 protein is CASSSREFGTDTQYF. CDR3 nucleotide sequence: TGCGCCAGCAGCTCCCGAGAGTTCGGCACAGATACGCAGTATTTT. The genes are TRBV5-1 and TRBJ2-3, with D unresolved. The CDR3 contains 15 residues. The ends were cut back, 3 bases at V and 1 base at J, with 12 bases in the middle. In germline, CDR1 is SGHRS, CDR2 YFSETQ.

This clone came up a few times. The V call is TRBV29-1, the J call TRBJ1-1, with a possible D match to TRBD1 (5 bases). Germline V gives CDR1 SQVTM, CDR2 ANQGSEA. The germline V and J ends were trimmed by 4 bases and 1 base, with 19 bases remaining between them. This CDR3 comprises 16 residues. The CDR3 DNA sequence: TGCAGCGTTGTTGGGGGTAGGGGAACATCGAACACTGAAGCTTTCTTT. Its translation is CSVVGGRGTSNTEAFF.

V gene TRBV10-1 combines with J gene TRBJ2-1; 16 bases line up with TRBD2. CDR1 and CDR2 from the germline V gene are WNHNN and SYGVQD (reference sequence). There are 17 residues in the CDR3. After removal of 7 bases from V and 2 bases from J, the junction contained 5 bases not matched to a gene. The CDR3 nucleotides read TGCGCCAGCAATACCGGGACTAGCGGGGGGGCCTACAATGAGCAGTTCTTC. Protein product: CASNTGTSGGAYNEQFF.

The chain is built from TRBV12-5 and TRBJ1-3; TRBD1 agrees at 7 bases. The junction had 6 bases not matched to a gene; V was cut back by 7 bases and J by 0 bases. The CDR3 totals 15 residues. Per germline, CDR1 LGHNT and CDR2 FRNRAP. This CDR3 reads CASEIDRASGNTIYF. DNA for the CDR3: TGTGCTAGTGAGATCGACAGGGCCTCTGGAAACACCATATATTTT.

This clone was counted between two and nine times. This chain connects TRBV11-2 to TRBJ2-2; D possibly corresponds to TRBD2 (6 bases). In germline, CDR1 is SGHAT, CDR2 FQNNGV. The CDR3 contains 16 residues. Trimming cost V 5 bases and J 3 bases, with 16 bases left between them. The CDR3 is CASSPWASDDTGELFF. The CDR3 nucleotides are TGTGCCAGCAGCCCCTGGGCTAGCGACGACACCGGGGAGCTGTTTTTT.

The V gene is TRBV10-3, the J gene TRBJ2-7; TRBD1 agrees at 9 bases. Germline V gene lookup returns CDR1 ENHRY and CDR2 SYGVKD. The CDR3 loop spans 14 amino acids. Trimming cost V 5 bases and J 4 bases; bases outside gene matches: 6. CDR3: CAISNGTGRYEQYF. The CDR3 nucleotides read TGTGCCATCAGTAACGGGACAGGGCGGTACGAGCAGTACTTC.

The CDR3 coding sequence is TGTGCCAGTAGCCGTTTTGCCGGGGACACTGAAGCTTTCTTT. Protein product: CASSRFAGDTEAFF. V gene TRBV19 combines with J gene TRBJ1-1; D unresolved. The germline gives CDR1 LNHDA, CDR2 SQIVND (reference sequence). The CDR3 is made up of 14 amino acids. Trimming stripped 6 bases from V and 3 bases from J, with 14 bases between.